The 23 T cell receptor beta chains presented below share a single source sample, sequenced in a study of OX40 agonist ivuxolimab in advanced cancers. Clones were read by immunoSEQ multiplex PCR, and TCRdb kept only the in-frame ones, dropping some. The sample lists approximately 74,000 clones; approximately 80% were seen once. Here the sequenced sample was CD4+ or CD8+ T cells sorted from blood, taken in a trial of the OX40 agonist ivuxolimab. These receptors were taken from an adult with an advanced solid tumor such as melanoma, head and neck, liver or kidney cancer.

The genes are TRBV2 and TRBJ1-4, with D possibly TRBD1 on 6 matching bases. CDR3 length: 15 amino acids. Trimming left V 2 bases short and J 7 bases short, with 14 bases between. In germline, CDR1 is SNHLY, CDR2 FYNNEI. The CDR3 reads CASSETGTLTEKLFF. Written as DNA, the CDR3 is TGTGCCAGCAGTGAAACCGGGACATTGACTGAAAAACTGTTTTTT.

About this clone itself: Other DNA sequences of this sample code for an identical CDR3. The chain employs TRBV5-1 and TRBJ2-7; 7 bases agree with TRBD1. This CDR3 has 15 residues. With 0 bases clipped from V and 3 bases from J, the junction kept 6 bases outside the gene matches. CDR1 SGHRS and CDR2 YFSETQ come from the germline V gene. The CDR3 DNA reads TGCGCCAGCAGCTTGGAGCTTGCAGGGGGCTACGAGCAGTACTTC. It is translated as CASSLELAGGYEQYF.

The CDR3 loop is CASSLRTGQLRPQHF. The CDR3 DNA is TGTGCCAGCAGCTTAAGGACAGGACAATTAAGGCCCCAGCATTTT. The chain links TRBV5-6 to TRBJ1-5; 7 nucleotides agree with TRBD1. Germline V gene lookup returns CDR1 SGHDT and CDR2 YYEEEE. The trim removed 2 bases at V and 9 bases at J, leaving 11 bases unmatched. This CDR3 has 15 residues.

Many counts were recorded for this clone. V is TRBV5-6 and J is TRBJ2-2; 9 nucleotides agree with TRBD1. This CDR3 comprises 17 residues. Germline lookup yields CDR1 SGHDT and CDR2 YYEEEE. Trimming at V came to 2 bases and at J to 0 bases, leaving 5 bases not matched to a gene. Here the CDR3 reads CASSFGTGTPNTGELFF. The CDR3 DNA reads TGTGCCAGCAGCTTCGGGACAGGGACTCCGAACACCGGGGAGCTGTTTTTT.

The V gene is TRBV7-6, the J gene TRBJ2-1; D gene unclear. The CDR3 contains 14 residues. V shed 1 base and J shed 3 bases, with 7 bases lying between them. Germline CDR1 SGHVS, CDR2 FNYEAQ. CDR3 coding DNA: TGTGCCAGCAGCTTAGACCGGGTCTACAATGAGCAGTTCTTC. This sequence encodes CASSLDRVYNEQFF.

This clone was seen just once. The rearrangement uses TRBV2 and TRBJ2-7; TRBD1 or TRBD2 may be the D gene (6 bases each). V dropped 8 bases and J dropped 5 bases, with 10 bases sitting between them. This CDR3 is 11 amino acids long. Germline CDR1 reads SNHLY; CDR2 reads FYNNEI. CDR3 nucleotides: TGTGCCAGCTCAGGGGAGGACGAGCAGTACTTC. Residues: CASSGEDEQYF.

Only one count was recorded for this clone. CDR3 amino acids: CSVEQGMNYGYTF. The CDR3 bases are TGCAGCGTTGAACAGGGAATGAACTATGGCTACACCTTC. The gene calls are TRBV29-1 and TRBJ1-2, with D possibly matching TRBD1 (5 bases). V was cut by 2 bases and J by 2 bases, with 9 bases left in between. This CDR3 comprises 13 residues. Germline V gene sequence: CDR1 SQVTM, CDR2 ANQGSEA.

This rearrangement joins TRBV5-1 to TRBJ2-2, with 9 nucleotides matching TRBD2. Germline V gives CDR1 SGHRS, CDR2 YFSETQ. The CDR3 is made up of 20 amino acids. V shed 0 bases and J 2 bases; nucleotides not matched to a gene: 14. CDR3 sequence reads: CASSLGRWDGSGGNTGELFF. For the CDR3, the DNA is TGCGCCAGCAGCTTGGGTCGGTGGGACGGTAGCGGGGGCAACACCGGGGAGCTGTTTTTT.

The CDR3 spells CASRAGGFQPQHF. CDR3 DNA: TGTGCCAGCCGGGCAGGGGGCTTTCAGCCCCAGCATTTT. The chain carries TRBV6-1 and TRBJ1-5; the match to TRBD1 covers 8 bases. V shed 8 bases, J shed 6 bases, and the junction held 6 bases outside the gene matches. The CDR3 covers 13 residues. Germline V gene data show CDR1 as MNHNS and CDR2 as SASEGT.

The chain combines TRBV20-1 with TRBJ1-6; D is unresolved. The CDR3 extends over 8 amino acids. V dropped 7 bases and J dropped 10 bases, with 2 bases sitting between them. Germline CDR1 DFQATT, CDR2 SNEGSKA (reference sequence). CDR3: CSGSPLHF. Here the CDR3 DNA reads TGCAGTGGATCACCCCTCCACTTT.

The rearrangement links TRBV2 to TRBJ2-3, with TRBD1 matching 7 bases. This CDR3 comprises 15 residues. Unmatched junction bases numbered 8, after V lost 6 bases and J lost 2 bases. Germline lookup yields CDR1 SNHLY and CDR2 FYNNEI. This chain's CDR3 is CASSRRDSDTDTQYF. The CDR3 nucleotides read TGTGCCAGCAGCCGCCGGGACAGTGACACAGATACGCAGTATTTT.

The chain carries TRBV5-1 and TRBJ1-4; D is undetermined. Trimming removed 1 base from V and 1 base from J, with 5 bases in between. Germline assignment: CDR1 SGHRS and CDR2 YFSETQ. The CDR3 sequence is 14 residues long. CDR3 coding DNA: TGCGCCAGCAGCTTGACAGTAACTAATGAAAAACTGTTTTTT. It specifies CASSLTVTNEKLFF. Based on the CDR3 plus reference TRBV5-1 and TRBJ1-4, the full variable domain is KAGVTQTPRYLIKTRGQQVTLSCSPISGHRSVSWYQQTPGQGLQFLFEYFSETQRNKGNFPGRFSGRQFSNSRSEMNVSTLELGDSALYLCASSLTVTNEKLFFGSGTQLSVL.

The J gene is TRBJ2-5, the V gene TRBV5-1; D may match TRBD1 or TRBD2 (5 bases each). The V end was cut by 0 bases, the J end by 1 base, with 13 bases between. In germline, CDR1 is SGHRS, CDR2 YFSETQ. The CDR3 totals 16 residues. The CDR3 sequence is CASSLGAWGSQETQYF. As DNA, the CDR3 is TGCGCCAGCAGCTTGGGAGCATGGGGGAGCCAAGAGACCCAGTACTTC.

CDR3 sequence: CAWSRRGRGTGELFF. CDR3 DNA: TGTGCCTGGAGTAGAAGGGGGCGCGGAACCGGGGAGCTGTTTTTT. This rearrangement joins TRBV30 to TRBJ2-2, with 7 bases aligning to TRBD1. The CDR3 has 15 residues. CDR1 is GTSNPN and CDR2 is SVGIG in the germline V gene (reference sequence). J was trimmed by 5 bases and V by 2 bases; bases with no gene match: 8. The variable domain in full, with the rest retrieved from reference TRBV30 and TRBJ2-2, is SQTIHQWPATLVQPVGSPLSLECTVEGTSNPNLYWYRQAAGRGLQLLFYSVGIGQISSEVPQNLSASRPQDRQFILSSKKLLLSDSGFYLCAWSRRGRGTGELFFGEGSRLTVL.

This chain uses TRBV7-3 with TRBJ2-1, with D possibly being TRBD1 (5 bases). With 5 bases removed from V and 7 bases from J, the gap between germline ends came to 9 bases. CDR3 size: 12 residues. In germline, CDR1 is SGHTA, CDR2 FQGTGA. The CDR3, as DNA: TGTGCCAGCAGCCTACGACAGAATGAGCAGTTCTTC. It codes for CASSLRQNEQFF.

This clone was recorded once. The genes are TRBV6-5 and TRBJ1-2, with a tentative D call TRBD1 (6 bases). Trimming pared 4 bases from V and 12 bases from J, leaving 18 bases between. The CDR3 covers 13 residues. CDR1 and CDR2 (germline): MNHEY, SVGAGI. CDR3 protein: CASSSRGWKGDTF. The CDR3 DNA reads as TGTGCCAGCAGTTCACGAGGGTGGAAGGGGGACACCTTC.

This chain joins TRBV6-1 and TRBJ2-1; D assignment may be TRBD1 or TRBD2 (5 bases each). The germline V gene encodes CDR1 MNHNS and CDR2 SASEGT. The length of the CDR3 is 12 residues. Trimming pared 6 bases from V and 13 bases from J, leaving 16 bases between. CDR3: CASSAGTRDQFF. DNA of the CDR3: TGTGCCAGCAGCGCCGGGACGCGAGATCAGTTCTTC.

A word on this clone: Other DNA variants within this sample encode the same CDR3. Here the CDR3 DNA reads TGTGCCAGCTCACTGGGACTACAAGAGACCCAGTACTTC. The encoded protein is CASSLGLQETQYF. The gene calls are TRBV18 and TRBJ2-5, with TRBD2 identical over 7 bases. This CDR3 region has 13 residues. CDR1 KGHSH and CDR2 LQKENI come from the germline V gene. V lost 4 bases and J lost 2; bases outside the gene matches: 1.

This rearrangement joins TRBV7-3 to TRBJ1-3; D is uncertain. The V end lost 2 bases, the J end lost 0 bases, and 11 bases lay between the germline ends. Germline V gene lookup returns CDR1 SGHTA and CDR2 FQGTGA. CDR3 length: 16 residues. Written as DNA, the CDR3 is TGTGCCAGCAGCTTAGACGGTTCCGCCTCTGGAAACACCATATATTTT. Its translation is CASSLDGSASGNTIYF.

This chain uses TRBV5-8 with TRBJ1-2; D unresolved. Germline CDR1 SGHTS, CDR2 YDEGEE. With 0 bases removed from V and 4 bases from J, the gap between germline ends came to 10 bases. This CDR3 region has 14 residues. The CDR3 bases are TGTGCCAGCAGCTTGGTAACTGATTTCTATGGCTACACCTTC. Translated, it gives CASSLVTDFYGYTF.

The CDR3 loop reads CASSFHGSPLHF. DNA of the CDR3: TGTGCCAGCAGCTTTCATGGATCACCCCTCCACTTT. The chain couples TRBV5-4 to TRBJ1-6; unclear D gene. Germline CDR1 SGHNT, CDR2 YYREEE (reference sequence). V gave up 2 bases and J gave up 10 bases, with 7 bases separating them. The CDR3 loop spans 12 amino acids.

The chain links TRBV5-1 to TRBJ2-3; 9 bases align to TRBD2. The V gene end was trimmed by 3 bases and the J gene end by 10 bases; junction bases not matched to a gene: 18. In germline, CDR1 is SGHRS, CDR2 YFSETQ. This CDR3 is 17 amino acids long. The CDR3 coding sequence is TGCGCCAGCAGCTCTTCCGGTGGAGCGGGGGGAGGAAGCGCGCAGTATTTT. It encodes CASSSSGGAGGGSAQYF.

In its sample, this clone was seen once. The rearrangement joins TRBV5-1 to TRBJ2-5; D unresolved. CDR3 length: 14 amino acids. CDR1 and CDR2 from the germline V gene are SGHRS and YFSETQ. V lost 4 bases and J 4 bases, leaving 14 bases between the germline ends. CDR3 sequence: CASSGEIVSETQYF. The CDR3, as DNA: TGCGCCAGCAGCGGGGAAATAGTTTCAGAGACCCAGTACTTC.